Listed here is a single T cell receptor (beta chain). The method was immunoSEQ multiplex PCR; TCRdb's version includes in-frame clones alone and lacks a portion of them. The data hold tens of thousands of clones, with around 90% observed a single time. These data originate in a study of graft-versus-host responses after intestinal transplantation. At the level of the study: Transplantation in recipients was multivisceral, liver-intestinal, or isolated intestinal.

Per the germline V gene, CDR1 is SEHNR and CDR2 is FQNEAQ (reference sequence). V was cut by 0 bases and J by 3 bases, with 11 bases left in between. The length of the CDR3 is 15 residues. Sequences were derived from PBMCs, sampled less than 130 days after intestinal transplantation. The genes are TRBV7-9 and TRBJ2-5; a possible D gene is TRBD2 (7 bases). The sequence was obtained from a human patient who received an intestinal transplant, so some T cells may come from the graft donor. The CDR3 spells CASSLAGGQKETQYF. The CDR3 DNA reads TGTGCCAGCAGCTTAGCGGGGGGGCAGAAAGAGACCCAGTACTTC.